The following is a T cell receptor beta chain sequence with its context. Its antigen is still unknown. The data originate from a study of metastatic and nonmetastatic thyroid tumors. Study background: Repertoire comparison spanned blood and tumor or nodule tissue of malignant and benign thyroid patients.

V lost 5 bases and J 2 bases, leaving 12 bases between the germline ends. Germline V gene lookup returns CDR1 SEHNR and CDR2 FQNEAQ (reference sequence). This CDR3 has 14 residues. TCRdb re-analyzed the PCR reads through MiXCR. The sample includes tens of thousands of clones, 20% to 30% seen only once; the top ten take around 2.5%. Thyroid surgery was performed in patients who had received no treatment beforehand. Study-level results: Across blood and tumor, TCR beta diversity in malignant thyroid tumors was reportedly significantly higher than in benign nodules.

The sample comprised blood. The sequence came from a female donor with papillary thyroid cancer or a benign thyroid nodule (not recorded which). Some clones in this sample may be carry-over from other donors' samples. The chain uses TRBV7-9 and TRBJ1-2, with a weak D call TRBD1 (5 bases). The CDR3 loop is CASSPGHENYGYTF. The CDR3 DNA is TGTGCCAGCAGCCCAGGGCATGAGAACTATGGCTACACCTTC.